This T cell receptor (beta chain) came from a study of memory CD4+ T cells and cytomegalovirus serostatus. CDR1 and CDR2 (germline): SGDLS, YYNGEE. The CDR3 is made up of 12 amino acids. Trimming left V 2 bases short and J 7 bases short, with 9 bases between. Data came from immunoSEQ multiplex PCR; TCRdb stores just in-frame clones and leaves some out. In the table there are tens of thousands of clones, around 77% of which are singletons. The sort gate was single viable CD3+CD4+CD8-CD45RO+ cells for memory CD4+ T cells. This sequence originates from an adult in good health and CMV-seronegative. What was sequenced was memory CD4+ T cells from blood. The rearrangement uses TRBV9 and TRBJ1-2; tentatively, D is TRBD1 (6 bases). The CDR3 DNA reads as TGTGCCAGCAGCGTTTGGGGGGCTGGCTACACCTTC. Its protein product is CASSVWGAGYTF.